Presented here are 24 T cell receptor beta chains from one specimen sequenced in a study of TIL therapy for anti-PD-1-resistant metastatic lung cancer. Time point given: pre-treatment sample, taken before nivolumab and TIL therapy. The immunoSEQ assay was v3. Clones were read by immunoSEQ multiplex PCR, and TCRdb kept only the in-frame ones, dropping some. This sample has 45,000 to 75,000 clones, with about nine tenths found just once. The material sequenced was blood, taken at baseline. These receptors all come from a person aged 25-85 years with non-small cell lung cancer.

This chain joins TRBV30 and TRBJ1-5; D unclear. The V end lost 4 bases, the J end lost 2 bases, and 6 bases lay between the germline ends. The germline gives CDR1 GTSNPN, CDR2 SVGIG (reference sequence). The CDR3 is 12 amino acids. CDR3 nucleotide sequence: TGTGCCTGGAACCAGGGCAATCAGCCCCAGCATTTT. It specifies CAWNQGNQPQHF.

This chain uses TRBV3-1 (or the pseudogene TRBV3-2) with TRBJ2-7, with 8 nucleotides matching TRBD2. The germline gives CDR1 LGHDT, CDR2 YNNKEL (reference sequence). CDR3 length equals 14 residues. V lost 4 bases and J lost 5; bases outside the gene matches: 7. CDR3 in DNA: TGTGCCAGCAGCCGGGTAGCGGGAAGGGACGAGCAGTACTTC. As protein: CASSRVAGRDEQYF.

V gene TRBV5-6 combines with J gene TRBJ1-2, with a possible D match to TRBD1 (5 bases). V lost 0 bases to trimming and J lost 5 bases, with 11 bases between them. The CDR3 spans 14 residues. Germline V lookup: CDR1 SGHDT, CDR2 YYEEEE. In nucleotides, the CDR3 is TGTGCCAGCAGCTTGGCCACGCAGGGATATGGCTACACCTTC. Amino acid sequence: CASSLATQGYGYTF. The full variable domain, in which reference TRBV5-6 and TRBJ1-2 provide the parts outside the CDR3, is DAGVTQSPTHLIKTRGQQVTLRCSPKSGHDTVSWYQQALGQGPQFIFQYYEEEERQRGNFPDRFSGHQFPNYSSELNVNALLLGDSALYLCASSLATQGYGYTFGSGTRLTVV.

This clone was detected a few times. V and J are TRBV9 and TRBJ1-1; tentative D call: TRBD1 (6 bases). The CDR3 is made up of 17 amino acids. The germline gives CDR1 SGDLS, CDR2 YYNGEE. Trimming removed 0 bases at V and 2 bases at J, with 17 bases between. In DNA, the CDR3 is TGTGCCAGCAGCGTAGTCCGGGGGGCTGGGTTTAACACTGAAGCTTTCTTT. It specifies CASSVVRGAGFNTEAFF.

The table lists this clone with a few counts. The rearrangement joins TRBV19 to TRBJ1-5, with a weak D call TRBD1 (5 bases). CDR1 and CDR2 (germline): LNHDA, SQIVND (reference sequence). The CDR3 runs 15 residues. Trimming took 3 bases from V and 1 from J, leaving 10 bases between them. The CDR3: CASSIMAGSNQPQHF. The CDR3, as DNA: TGTGCCAGTAGTATTATGGCAGGGAGCAATCAGCCCCAGCATTTT.

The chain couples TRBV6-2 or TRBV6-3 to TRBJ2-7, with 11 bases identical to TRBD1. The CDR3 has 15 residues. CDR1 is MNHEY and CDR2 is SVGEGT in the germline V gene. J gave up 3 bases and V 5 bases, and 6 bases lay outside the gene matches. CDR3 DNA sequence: TGTGCCAGCAGTCCAACCGGGACAGGGGGCTACGAGCAGTACTTC. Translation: CASSPTGTGGYEQYF.

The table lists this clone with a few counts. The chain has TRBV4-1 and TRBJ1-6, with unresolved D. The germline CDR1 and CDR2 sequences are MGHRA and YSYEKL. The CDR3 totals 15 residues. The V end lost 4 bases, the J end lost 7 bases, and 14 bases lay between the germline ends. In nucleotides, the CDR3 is TGCGCCAGCAGCCCCCTAGGGCTGCAGAATTCACCCCTCCACTTT. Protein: CASSPLGLQNSPLHF.

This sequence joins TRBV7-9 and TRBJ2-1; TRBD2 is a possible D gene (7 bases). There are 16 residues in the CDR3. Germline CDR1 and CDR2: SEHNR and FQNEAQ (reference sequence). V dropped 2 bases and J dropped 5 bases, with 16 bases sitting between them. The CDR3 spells CASSLIGGARHNEQFF. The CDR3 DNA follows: TGTGCCAGCAGCTTAATAGGGGGGGCTAGGCACAATGAGCAGTTCTTC.

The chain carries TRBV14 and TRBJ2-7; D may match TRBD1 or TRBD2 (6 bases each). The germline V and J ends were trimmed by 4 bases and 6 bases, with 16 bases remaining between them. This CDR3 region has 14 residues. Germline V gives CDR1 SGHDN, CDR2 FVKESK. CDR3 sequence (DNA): TGTGCCAGCAGCCTAAGGGGGGCCCTTCTCGAGCAGTACTTC. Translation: CASSLRGALLEQYF.

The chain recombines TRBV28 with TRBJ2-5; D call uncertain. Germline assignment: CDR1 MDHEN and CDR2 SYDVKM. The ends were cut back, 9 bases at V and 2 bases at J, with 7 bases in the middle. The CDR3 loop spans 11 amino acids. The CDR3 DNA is TGTGCCAGTGCGCTTCAAGAGACCCAGTACTTC. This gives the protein CASALQETQYF.

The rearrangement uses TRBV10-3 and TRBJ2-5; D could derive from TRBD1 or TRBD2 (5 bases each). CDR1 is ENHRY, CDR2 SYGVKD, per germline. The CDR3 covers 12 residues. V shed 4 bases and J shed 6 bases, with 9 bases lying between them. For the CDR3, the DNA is TGTGCCATCAGTGGAGAGGGGAAGACCCAGTACTTC. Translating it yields CAISGEGKTQYF.

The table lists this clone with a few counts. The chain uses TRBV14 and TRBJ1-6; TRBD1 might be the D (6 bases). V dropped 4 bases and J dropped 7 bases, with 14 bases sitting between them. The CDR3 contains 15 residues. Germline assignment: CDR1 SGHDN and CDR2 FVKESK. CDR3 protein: CASSLLQGPNSPLHF. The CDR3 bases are TGTGCCAGCAGCCTCTTACAGGGACCGAATTCACCCCTCCACTTT.

The CDR3 bases are TGTGCCACCAGTGGGGTCGGGGCGGGATACAATGAGCAGTTCTTC. Its protein is CATSGVGAGYNEQFF. V and J are TRBV24-1 and TRBJ2-1, with D possibly TRBD2 on 6 matching bases. Between the trimmed V and J ends, which lost 5 bases and 4 bases, there was a span of 14 bases. Germline V lookup: CDR1 KGHDR, CDR2 SFDVKD. This CDR3 is built from 15 residues.

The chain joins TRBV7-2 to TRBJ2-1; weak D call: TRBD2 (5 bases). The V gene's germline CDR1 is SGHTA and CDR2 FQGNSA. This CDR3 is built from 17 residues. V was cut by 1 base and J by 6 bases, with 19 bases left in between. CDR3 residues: CASSLGSELAGLNEQFF. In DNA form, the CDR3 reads TGTGCCAGCAGCTTAGGGTCCGAGCTGGCGGGTCTCAATGAGCAGTTCTTC.

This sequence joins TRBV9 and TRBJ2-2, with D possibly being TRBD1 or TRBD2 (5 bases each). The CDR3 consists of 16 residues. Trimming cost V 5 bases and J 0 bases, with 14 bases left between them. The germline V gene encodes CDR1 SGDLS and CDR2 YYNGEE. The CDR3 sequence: CASSTGTVANTGELFF. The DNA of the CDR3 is TGTGCCAGCAGTACCGGGACGGTCGCGAACACCGGGGAGCTGTTTTTT.

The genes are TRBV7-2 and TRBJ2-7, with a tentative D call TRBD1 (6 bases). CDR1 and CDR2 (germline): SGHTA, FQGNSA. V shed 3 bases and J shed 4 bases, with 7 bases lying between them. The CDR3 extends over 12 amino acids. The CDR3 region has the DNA TGTGCCAGCAGCTTGACAGGTTACGAGCAGTACTTC. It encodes CASSLTGYEQYF.

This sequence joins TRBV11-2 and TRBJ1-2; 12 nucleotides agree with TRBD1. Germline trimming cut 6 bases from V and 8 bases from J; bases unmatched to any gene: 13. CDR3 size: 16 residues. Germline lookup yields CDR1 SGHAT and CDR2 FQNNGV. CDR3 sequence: CASSTRGSGTGGGYTF. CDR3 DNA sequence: TGTGCCAGCAGTACCAGAGGATCCGGGACAGGGGGCGGCTACACCTTC.

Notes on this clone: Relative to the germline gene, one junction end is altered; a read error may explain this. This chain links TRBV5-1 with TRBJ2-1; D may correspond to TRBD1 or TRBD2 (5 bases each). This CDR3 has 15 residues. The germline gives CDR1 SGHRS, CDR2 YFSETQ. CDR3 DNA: TGCGCCAGCGGAAACGGGGCAGCCTCCCACAATGAGCAGTTCTTC. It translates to CASGNGAASHNEQFF.

The CDR3: CASSQDIYGAEAFF. CDR3 bases: TGTGCCAGCAGCCAAGATATCTATGGGGCTGAAGCTTTCTTT. V gene TRBV3-1 (or the pseudogene TRBV3-2) combines with J gene TRBJ1-1; D is unclear. The CDR3 is 14 amino acids. V gave up 0 bases and J gave up 6 bases, with 11 bases separating them. Germline assignment: CDR1 LGHDT and CDR2 YNNKEL (reference sequence).

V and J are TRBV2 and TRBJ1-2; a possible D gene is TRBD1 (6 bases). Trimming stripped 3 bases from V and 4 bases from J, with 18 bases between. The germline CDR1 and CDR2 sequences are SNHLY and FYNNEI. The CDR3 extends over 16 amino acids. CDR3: CASSEEVGAWGYGYTF. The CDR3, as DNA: TGTGCCAGCAGTGAGGAGGTGGGGGCTTGGGGCTATGGCTACACCTTC.

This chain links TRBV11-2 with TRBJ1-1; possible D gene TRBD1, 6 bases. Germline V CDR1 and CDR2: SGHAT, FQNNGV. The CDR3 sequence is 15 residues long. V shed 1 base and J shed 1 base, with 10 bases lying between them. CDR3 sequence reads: CASSLAQGGNTEAFF. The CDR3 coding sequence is TGTGCCAGCAGCTTAGCTCAAGGGGGGAACACTGAAGCTTTCTTT.

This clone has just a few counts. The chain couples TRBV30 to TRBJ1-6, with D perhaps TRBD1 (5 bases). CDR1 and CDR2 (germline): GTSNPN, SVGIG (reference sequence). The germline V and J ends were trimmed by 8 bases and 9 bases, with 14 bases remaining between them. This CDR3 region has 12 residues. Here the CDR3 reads CAGRDFSSPLHF. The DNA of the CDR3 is TGTGCCGGACGGGACTTCAGTTCACCCCTCCACTTT.

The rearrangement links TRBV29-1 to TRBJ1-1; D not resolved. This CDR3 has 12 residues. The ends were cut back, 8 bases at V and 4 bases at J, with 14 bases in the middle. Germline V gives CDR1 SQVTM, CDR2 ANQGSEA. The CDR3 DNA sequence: TGCAGCCCCTCGGGAGCAGGCACTGAAGCTTTCTTT. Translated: CSPSGAGTEAFF.

The CDR3 coding sequence is TGTGCCAGCAGCTTCTTTGGACTCCGCAATCAGCCCCAGCATTTT. Its protein is CASSFFGLRNQPQHF. This sequence joins TRBV5-6 and TRBJ1-5; D gene uncertain. Looked up from germline, CDR1 is SGHDT and CDR2 is YYEEEE. Trimming took off 2 bases at V and 2 bases at J, with 11 bases between the two ends. The CDR3 has 15 amino acids.